This T cell receptor beta chain originates from a study of T-cell reconstitution after alpha-beta-depleted transplantation in children. Overall study findings and caveats: Several hundred expanded graft clones reportedly were the source of alpha-beta T cells about two months after transplant.

This clonotype was seen more than once but under ten times. Its antigen is unknown. It was with unique molecular identifiers that the TCRbeta library was prepared. MiXCR was run by TCRdb on the PCR reads, yielding one entry per CDR3 protein. The sample has 6,500 or so distinct CDR3 sequences, less than 6% seen once; the top ten hold roughly 25%. Trimming pared 4 bases from V and 7 bases from J, leaving 18 bases between. The germline CDR1 and CDR2 sequences are SGDLS and YYNGEE. CDR3 size: 14 residues. This receptor was taken from a child under two years old who had a stem cell transplant for acute myeloid leukemia, so the T cells may come from the graft donor. The chain is built from TRBV9 and TRBJ2-7; D possibly corresponds to TRBD1 (7 bases). Sequenced material: PBMCs, mostly from graft donor cells, taken 180 days after TCRalphabeta/CD19-depleted stem cell transplant. CDR3 sequence: CASSKEGAIGEQYF. CDR3 coding DNA: TGTGCCAGCAGCAAGGAGGGGGCTATTGGGGAGCAGTACTTC.